This T cell receptor (beta chain) was retrieved from a study of CD8+ T cells in alopecia areata (dated by TCRdb to the late 2010s). Some background on the complete study: Treated patients were enrolled in an open-label pilot trial of oral tofacitinib at 5 to 10 mg twice daily for moderate-to-severe alopecia areata. In both human patients and the C3H/HeJ mouse model, the study applied high-throughput TCRbeta sequencing to look at T cell clonal expansion in alopecia areata. Tofacitinib-treated patients had biopsies at baseline and at 4 and 24 weeks of treatment, with a later scalp biopsy in several patients. In treated patients, disease severity was measured using the SALT score, which gives the percentage of scalp surface area affected. Patients received tofacitinib for 6 to 18 months and were then followed off drug for 6 months to check for delayed response and recurrence. Scalp tissue and sorted CD4+ and CD8+ peripheral blood T cells from patchy and totalis/universalis alopecia areata patients and from healthy controls were covered by human TCRbeta sequencing. Amplification of TCRbeta CDR3 regions was done by immunoSEQ multiplex PCR using 35 Vbeta forward primers and 13 Jbeta reverse primers. Scalp clonality was compared among normal scalp (n=4), patchy alopecia areata scalp (n=8), and alopecia totalis/universalis scalp (n=8). RNA came from the PAXgene miRNA kit for fixed scalp, the miRNeasy kit for PBMCs, and the RNeasy kit for mouse skin.

Library method: the immunoSEQ multiplex PCR assay. To provide template for TCR sequencing, every sample had RNA extracted and reverse transcribed into cDNA. First-strand cDNA was synthesized using SuperScript III with a 2:1 mix of oligo-dT and random hexamers. A synthetic immune receptor repertoire was used to assess amplification bias, and residual bias was removed computationally. The original pipeline was this. Raw reads were preprocessed for error removal, and CDR3 was defined according to IMGT conventions as running from the conserved cysteine to phenylalanine. To get clonality, Shannon entropy was normalized by log2 of the number of productive unique TCRs and the result was subtracted from 1. Whether scalp clones were CD4 or CD8 was inferred by matching scalp TCRbeta sequences against CD4 and CD8 repertoires sorted from blood. This immuneACCESS table, as held by TCRdb, lists in-frame sequences with V and J called but not all clones. Of the missing ones, under half trace to an unresolved V gene in checked studies; the others have no known cause. V, J and clone size derive from that table, while D and trimming were established from the DNA sequence. In this sample the table shows 200,000 to 250,000 clones, 64% of which occur a single time. Roughly 4.2% of the sample lies in the top ten.

What the research found in general, with its limitations: Scalp TCR repertoire analysis is complicated because resident alphabeta T cells in normal human skin are also sequenced, whereas mouse skin is dominated by gammadelta T cells. With tofacitinib, both scalp clonality and the number of expanded CD8+ clones among the top 100 scalp clones went down significantly. Because the treated cohort was small and had just a single nonresponder, larger studies are needed to establish links between baseline CD8+ expansion and response. Shared TCR sequences between patients were less evident than in mice, which may be partly attributable to HLA diversity in the patient population. Many expanded lesional clones were found to persist in scalp and blood during tofacitinib treatment, and relapse after treatment cessation may be partly explained by this persistence. Higher clonality and more expanded CD8+ clones were observed in lesional scalp than in normal scalp, particularly in alopecia totalis/universalis, a finding suggestive of antigenic drive.

On this clone itself: The target of this receptor is not known. Qualities for individual bases were not recorded, and no much larger clone is one base off.

The CDR3 spans 14 residues, from the cysteine through the phenylalanine. The sequence is cut down to CDR3 DNA, 42 bases in frame from base 1. V gives up 1 base and J gives up 4 bases, and the segment between their germline ends measures 5 bases. The germline V gene (reference sequence) gives CDR1 as LNHNV and CDR2 as YYDKDF. Explained via the paper, the time point label denotes: around 4 weeks on oral tofacitinib. The sample's treatment or condition, from its label and the paper: oral pan-JAK inhibitor, 5-10 mg twice daily. Lesional scalp punch biopsies and peripheral blood were collected from alopecia areata patients. PBMCs were separated by density centrifugation and stained for CD3, CD4 and CD8, after which CD4+ and CD8+ T cells were sorted on a FACSAria.

The sequence joins TRBV15 to TRBJ2-6; the D gene cannot be resolved reliably. Sequenced material: CD4+ T cells sorted from blood, taken at week 4, from a patient treated with tofacitinib. This TCR was recovered from a human donor with alopecia areata. This receptor has the CDR3 CATSRGEGANVLTF. In nucleotides, the sequence is TGTGCCACCAGCAGAGGTGAAGGGGCCAACGTCCTGACTTTC.